The 3 T cell receptor beta chains listed next were all sequenced from one sample in a study of CD8 T cells in ankylosing spondylitis. These receptors lack a known antigen. Study-level findings and limits: About 8 highly homologous variants made up a TCR beta motif that seemed to typify ankylosing spondylitis blood.

TCRdb reprocessed the 5' RACE reads via MiXCR and lists one record per CDR3 protein. Of about 800,000 distinct CDR3 sequences detected, roughly 12% appear once; the ten largest clones hold approximately 0.51%. The specimen sequenced was blood, either unsorted or a sorted T cell fraction (not recorded which). These receptors were obtained from a male donor with ankylosing spondylitis.

CDR3 sequence reads: CASSPIGTQYF. The CDR3, as DNA: TGTGCCAGCAGCCCCATAGGGACCCAGTACTTC. The chain is built from TRBV7-9 and TRBJ2-5, with D uncertain. CDR1 and CDR2 (germline): SEHNR, FQNEAQ (reference sequence). V lost 5 bases to trimming and J lost 7 bases, with 8 bases between them. The CDR3 is 11 residues long.

This chain connects TRBV15 to TRBJ1-5; D unclear. The ends were cut back, 3 bases at V and 1 base at J, with 10 bases in the middle. The germline CDR1 and CDR2 sequences are LNHNV and YYDKDF (reference sequence). The CDR3 has 15 residues. CDR3 region: CATSRRGYSNQPQHF. CDR3 sequence (DNA): TGTGCCACCAGCAGGAGAGGGTACAGCAATCAGCCCCAGCATTTT. Together with reference TRBV15 and TRBJ1-5, the CDR3 gives the full variable domain: DAMVIQNPRYQVTQFGKPVTLSCSQTLNHNVMYWYQQKSSQAPKLLFHYYDKDFNNEADTPDNFQSRRPNTSFCFLDIRSPGLGDTAMYLCATSRRGYSNQPQHFGDGTRLSIL.

The chain recombines TRBV15 with TRBJ1-5; unclear D gene. This CDR3 has 16 residues. Germline assignment: CDR1 LNHNV and CDR2 YYDKDF (reference sequence). V lost 0 bases and J 1 base, leaving 10 bases between the germline ends. The CDR3 DNA reads as TGTGCCACCAGCAGAGATCTCCCTAGAAGCAATCAGCCCCAGCATTTT. Translated, it gives CATSRDLPRSNQPQHF.